This TCR beta chain was captured in a study of T cells in Graves' hyperthyroidism and ophthalmopathy. For the study at large: Peripheral blood was acquired at first diagnosis, ahead of any therapy whatsoever. General study results and limits: Onset of ophthalmopathy came a median approximately 6.5 months after the model predicted it. From stable hyperthyroidism, ophthalmopathy was separated by a 13 V-J model.

In germline, CDR1 is DFQATT, CDR2 SNEGSKA (reference sequence). The ends lost 4 bases at V and 6 bases at J; junction bases unmatched: 14. The CDR3 contains 16 residues. Clinical symptoms, serum thyroxine, TRAb, thyroid ultrasound and orbital computed tomography established diagnosis. RNA transcripts served as the template for amplifying TCR beta CDR3 regions. Initially, a first-round RT-PCR of the TCR CDR3 employed the HTBI primer set. TCRdb processed the multiplex PCR reads anew with MiXCR; each CDR3 protein has one entry. The sample consists of nearly 250,000 distinct CDR3 sequences, around 17% of them appearing once. This clonotype was counted at least ten times. Its matching antigen is unknown.

The clonotype was recovered from a woman in her late teens or twenties with Graves' ophthalmopathy. The sequencing input was blood. V gene TRBV20-1 combines with J gene TRBJ2-3, with TRBD2 matching over 9 bases. DNA of the CDR3: TGCAGTGCTACGAGTCGAACCGGGACTAGCATGGATACGCAGTATTTT. The encoded protein is CSATSRTGTSMDTQYF.